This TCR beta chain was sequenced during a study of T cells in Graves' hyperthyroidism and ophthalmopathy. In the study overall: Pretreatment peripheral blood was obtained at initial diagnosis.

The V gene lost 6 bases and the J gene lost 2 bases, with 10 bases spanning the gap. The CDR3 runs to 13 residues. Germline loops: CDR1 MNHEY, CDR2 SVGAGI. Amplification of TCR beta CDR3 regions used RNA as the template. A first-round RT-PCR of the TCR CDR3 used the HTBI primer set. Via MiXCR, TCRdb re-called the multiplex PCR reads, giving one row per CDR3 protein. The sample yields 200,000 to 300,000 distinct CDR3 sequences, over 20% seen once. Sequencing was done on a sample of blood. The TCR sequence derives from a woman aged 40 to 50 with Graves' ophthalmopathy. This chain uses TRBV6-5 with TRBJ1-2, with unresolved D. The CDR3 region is CASRGLENYGYTF. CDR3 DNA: TGTGCCAGCAGAGGACTGGAGAACTATGGCTACACCTTC.